A selection of T cell receptor beta chains follows, all from one sample in a study of CD8 T cells in Susac syndrome. MiXCR, run by TCRdb on the immunoSEQ multiplex PCR reads, gives a single entry per CDR3 protein. The repertoire has 150,000 to 200,000 distinct CDR3 sequences, 85% to 95% of them found once; the top ten carry around 0.11%. The sequenced sample was CD4+ T cells from PBMCs. Receptor source: a human donor in good health. The CDR3 runs from the conserved cysteine through the conserved F or W. The order of the fields is J gene, D gene, clone size, V gene, CDR3 protein, CDR3 DNA. A D gene is named only where the DNA matches it firmly. Expanded clones get a size class; other rows say once, few or many, or leave the size out.

>TRBJ2-5|TRBD1|-|TRBV29-1
CSVYDRGGETQYF
TGCAGCGTCTACGACAGGGGAGGAGAGACCCAGTACTTC
>TRBJ2-3|TRBD2|-|TRBV5-1
CASSLPGTSGVTDTQYF
TGCGCCAGCAGCTTACCCGGGACTAGCGGGGTCACAGATACGCAGTATTTT
>TRBJ1-1|-|-|TRBV29-1
CSVAPVGGATEAFF
TGCAGCGTGGCCCCCGTGGGGGGGGCGACTGAAGCTTTCTTT
>TRBJ2-1|TRBD1|-|TRBV27
CASRGQGALEQFF
TGTGCCAGCAGAGGACAGGGGGCCCTTGAGCAGTTCTTC
>TRBJ2-7|-|-|TRBV20-1
CSARTGRRIDEQYF
TGCAGTGCTAGAACCGGCCGCAGGATCGACGAGCAGTACTTC
>TRBJ2-1|TRBD2|-|TRBV29-1
CSVLAGGGHEQFF
TGCAGCGTTCTAGCGGGAGGGGGTCATGAGCAGTTCTTC
>TRBJ2-3|-|-|TRBV7-9
CASSPGAASTDTQYF
TGTGCCAGCAGCCCAGGGGCAGCTAGCACAGATACGCAGTATTTT
>TRBJ2-7|-|-|TRBV6-5
CASAPSYEQYF
TGTGCCAGCGCCCCCTCCTACGAGCAGTACTTC
>TRBJ2-2|-|-|TRBV29-1
CSVGHTGELFF
TGCAGCGTTGGCCACACCGGGGAGCTGTTTTTT
>TRBJ1-2|TRBD1|-|TRBV27
CASSSGQGWSGYTF
TGTGCCAGCAGTTCGGGACAGGGATGGTCTGGCTACACCTTC
>TRBJ2-2|-|-|TRBV28
CASVQLRGELFF
TGTGCCAGCGTCCAGTTGCGCGGGGAGCTGTTTTTT
>TRBJ1-3|-|-|TRBV25-1
CASSMGPGNTIYF
TGTGCCAGCAGTATGGGACCTGGAAACACCATATATTTT
>TRBJ1-5|-|-|TRBV20-1
CSARESTGFQPQHF
TGCAGTGCTAGAGAGAGTACAGGGTTTCAGCCCCAGCATTTT
>TRBJ2-7|-|-|TRBV27
CAVRRDNYEQYF
TGTGCCGTGCGCCGGGACAACTACGAGCAGTACTTC
>TRBJ2-2|-|-|TRBV6-2/TRBV6-3
CASSSRTVGELFF
TGTGCCAGCAGTTCGCGGACAGTCGGGGAGCTGTTTTTT
>TRBJ1-5|TRBD1|-|TRBV2
CASSTGTGVSNQPQHF
TGTGCCAGCAGTACCGGGACAGGGGTTAGCAATCAGCCCCAGCATTTT
>TRBJ1-2|TRBD1|-|TRBV9
CASSTGQLDGYTF
TGTGCCAGCAGCACGGGACAGTTGGATGGCTACACCTTC
>TRBJ2-1|TRBD2|-|TRBV20-1
CSAAFTSGSYNEQFF
TGCAGTGCTGCATTCACTAGCGGGAGTTACAATGAGCAGTTCTTC
>TRBJ2-3|TRBD2|-|TRBV4-1
CASTPSGASTDTQYF
TGCGCCAGCACCCCTAGCGGGGCTAGCACAGATACGCAGTATTTT
>TRBJ1-1|-|-|TRBV3-1
CASSPKQGEAFF
TGTGCCAGCAGCCCAAAACAGGGTGAAGCTTTCTTT
>TRBJ2-3|TRBD1|-|TRBV28
CASSLPKTGGTQYF
TGTGCCAGCAGTTTACCGAAGACAGGGGGCACGCAGTATTTT
>TRBJ2-7|-|-|TRBV20-1
CSAREDEQYF
TGCAGTGCTAGAGAGGACGAGCAGTACTTC
>TRBJ2-1|TRBD2|-|TRBV15
CATSRDPAGLGEQFF
TGTGCCACCAGCAGAGATCCAGCGGGACTGGGTGAGCAGTTCTTC
>TRBJ2-7|TRBD1|-|TRBV5-1
CASSSRTGVHEQYF
TGCGCCAGCAGCAGTCGGACAGGGGTCCACGAGCAGTACTTC
>TRBJ2-3|-|few|TRBV11-3
CASSLEGTGTDTQYF
TGTGCCAGCAGCTTAGAAGGGACGGGTACAGATACGCAGTATTTT
>TRBJ2-7|TRBD1|-|TRBV29-1
CSVTRTGNYEQYF
TGCAGCGTTACCAGGACAGGTAACTACGAGCAGTACTTC
>TRBJ2-7|-|-|TRBV29-1
CSVGVIGEGYKQYF
TGCAGCGTTGGGGTTATCGGAGAGGGGTATAAGCAGTACTTC
>TRBJ2-3|-|once|TRBV29-1
CSVEYGITDTQYF
TGCAGCGTTGAGTACGGAATCACAGATACGCAGTATTTT
>TRBJ2-3|-|-|TRBV27
CASSLSETSDTQYF
TGTGCCAGCAGTTTATCGGAAACTTCCGATACGCAGTATTTT
>TRBJ1-1|-|-|TRBV29-1
CSGRGHLIPEAFF
TGCAGCGGGCGGGGACATCTGATACCTGAAGCTTTCTTT
>TRBJ1-2|-|-|TRBV20-1
CSAEPFEDSANYGYTF
TGCAGTGCTGAACCCTTCGAGGACAGCGCAAACTATGGCTACACCTTC
>TRBJ1-1|-|once|TRBV12-3/TRBV12-4
CASRLIWEAFF
TGTGCCAGCAGGCTTATTTGGGAAGCTTTCTTT
>TRBJ2-4|TRBD1|-|TRBV5-1
CASSEYRGPKNIQYF
TGCGCCAGCAGCGAGTACAGGGGACCCAAAAACATTCAGTACTTC
>TRBJ2-7|TRBD2|once|TRBV20-1
CSATSGEASYEQYF
TGCAGTGCAACGAGCGGGGAAGCTTCCTACGAGCAGTACTTC
>TRBJ1-5|-|-|TRBV12-3/TRBV12-4
CASNPGGFGNQPQHF
TGTGCCAGCAATCCGGGGGGTTTCGGCAATCAGCCCCAGCATTTT
>TRBJ1-1|TRBD1|-|TRBV29-1
CSVDIGQGIGTEAFF
TGCAGCGTAGATATAGGACAGGGGATCGGCACTGAAGCTTTCTTT
>TRBJ2-7|TRBD2|-|TRBV20-1
CSARGGLAGGLYEQYF
TGCAGTGCTAGAGGTGGACTAGCGGGAGGTTTATACGAGCAGTACTTC
>TRBJ1-1|-|once|TRBV2
CASSVGMDAEAFF
TGTGCCAGCAGTGTGGGGATGGATGCTGAAGCTTTCTTT
>TRBJ2-5|-|-|TRBV5-4
CASSLQGRETQYF
TGTGCCAGCAGCTTACAGGGTCGAGAGACCCAGTACTTC
>TRBJ2-3|-|-|TRBV5-1
CASRPRGSDTQYF
TGCGCCAGCAGACCCCGGGGATCAGATACGCAGTATTTT
>TRBJ2-3|TRBD1|-|TRBV20-1
CSAPQGKGTDTQYF
TGCAGTGCACCACAGGGGAAGGGCACAGATACGCAGTATTTT
>TRBJ2-2|TRBD2|-|TRBV6-6
CASSSRGRERTGELFF
TGTGCCAGCAGTAGCCGGGGGAGGGAAAGGACCGGGGAGCTGTTTTTT